This TCR beta chain was sequenced in a study of T cell repertoires in cytomegalovirus infection. This clonotype was picked up a small number of times. The antigen is unknown. TCRdb analysed the reads with MiXCR anew, one entry per CDR3 protein. The data contain over 250,000 distinct CDR3 sequences, around 20% of them singletons. Trimming removed 10 bases from V and 1 base from J, with 14 bases in between. Germline lookup yields CDR1 MNHEY and CDR2 SMNVEV (reference sequence). The CDR3 covers 14 residues. This TCR derives from a human donor in good health (CMV status not recorded). Some clones in this sample may be carry-over from other donors' samples. The source was cultured PBMCs, collected from culture after CMV antigen stimulation. The chain is built from TRBV27 and TRBJ2-1; D call uncertain. The CDR3 region is CATQLPGSYNEQFF. In nucleotides, the CDR3 is TGTGCCACCCAATTGCCCGGGTCCTACAATGAGCAGTTCTTC.